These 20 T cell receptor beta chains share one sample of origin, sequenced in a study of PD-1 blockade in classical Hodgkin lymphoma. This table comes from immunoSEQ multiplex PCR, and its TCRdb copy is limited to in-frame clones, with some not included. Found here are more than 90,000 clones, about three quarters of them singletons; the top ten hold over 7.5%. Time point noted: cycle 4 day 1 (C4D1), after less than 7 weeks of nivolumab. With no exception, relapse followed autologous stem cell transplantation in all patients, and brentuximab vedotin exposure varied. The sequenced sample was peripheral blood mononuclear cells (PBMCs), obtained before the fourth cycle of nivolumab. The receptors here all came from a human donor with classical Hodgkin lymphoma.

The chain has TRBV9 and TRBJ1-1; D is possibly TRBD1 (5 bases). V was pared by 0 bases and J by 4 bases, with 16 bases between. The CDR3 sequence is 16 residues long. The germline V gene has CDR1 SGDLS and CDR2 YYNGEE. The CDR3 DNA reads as TGTGCCAGCAGCGTAGTCCCCGCAGGGACGGGCACTGAAGCTTTCTTT. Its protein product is CASSVVPAGTGTEAFF. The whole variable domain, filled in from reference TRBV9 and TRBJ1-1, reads DSGVTQTPKHLITATGQRVTLRCSPRSGDLSVYWYQQSLDQGLQFLIQYYNGEERAKGNILERFSAQQFPDLHSELNLSSLELGDSALYFCASSVVPAGTGTEAFFGQGTRLTVV.

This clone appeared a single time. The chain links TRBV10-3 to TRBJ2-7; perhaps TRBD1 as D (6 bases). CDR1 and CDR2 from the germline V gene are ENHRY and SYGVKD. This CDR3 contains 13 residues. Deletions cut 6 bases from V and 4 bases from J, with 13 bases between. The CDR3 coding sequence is TGTGCCATCAGCACCGGGACACCGTACGAGCAGTACTTC. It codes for CAISTGTPYEQYF.

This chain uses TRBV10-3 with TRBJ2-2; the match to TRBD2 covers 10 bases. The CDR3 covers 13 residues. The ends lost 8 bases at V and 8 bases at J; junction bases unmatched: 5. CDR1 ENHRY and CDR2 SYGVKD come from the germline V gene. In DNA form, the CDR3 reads TGTGCCATCCAGCGGGGGGGCCTGGGGGAGCTGTTTTTT. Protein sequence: CAIQRGGLGELFF.

This CDR3 reads CASSFFAGNNEQFF. CDR3 DNA sequence: TGTGCCAGCAGTTTTTTCGCAGGAAACAATGAGCAGTTCTTC. The chain links TRBV27 to TRBJ2-1; D unclear. V dropped 3 bases and J dropped 5 bases, with 11 bases sitting between them. Per the germline V gene, CDR1 is MNHEY and CDR2 is SMNVEV (reference sequence). The CDR3 extends over 14 amino acids.

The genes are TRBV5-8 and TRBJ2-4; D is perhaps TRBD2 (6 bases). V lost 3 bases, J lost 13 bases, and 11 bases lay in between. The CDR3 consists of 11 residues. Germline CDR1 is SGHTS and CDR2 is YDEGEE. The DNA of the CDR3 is TGTGCCAGCAGCTGGGGGGACCCACAGTACTTC. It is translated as CASSWGDPQYF.

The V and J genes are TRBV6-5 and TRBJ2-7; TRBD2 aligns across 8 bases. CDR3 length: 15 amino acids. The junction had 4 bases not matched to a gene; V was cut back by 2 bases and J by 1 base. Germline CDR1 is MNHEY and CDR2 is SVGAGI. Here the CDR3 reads CASSYAGGGSYEQYF. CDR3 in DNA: TGTGCCAGCAGTTACGCGGGAGGTGGGTCCTACGAGCAGTACTTC.

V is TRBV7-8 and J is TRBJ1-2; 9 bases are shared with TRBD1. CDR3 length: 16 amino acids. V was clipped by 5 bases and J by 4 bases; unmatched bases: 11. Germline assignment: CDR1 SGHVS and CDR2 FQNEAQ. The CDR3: CASSPGNRGLSYGYTF. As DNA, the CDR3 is TGTGCCAGCAGCCCCGGCAACAGGGGGCTTAGCTATGGCTACACCTTC.

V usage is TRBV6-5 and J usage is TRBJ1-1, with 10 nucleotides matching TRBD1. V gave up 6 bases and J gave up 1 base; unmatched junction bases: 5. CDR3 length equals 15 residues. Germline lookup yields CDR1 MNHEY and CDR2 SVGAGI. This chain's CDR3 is CASRRTGGSNTEAFF. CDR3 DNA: TGTGCCAGCAGGCGGACAGGGGGATCGAACACTGAAGCTTTCTTT.

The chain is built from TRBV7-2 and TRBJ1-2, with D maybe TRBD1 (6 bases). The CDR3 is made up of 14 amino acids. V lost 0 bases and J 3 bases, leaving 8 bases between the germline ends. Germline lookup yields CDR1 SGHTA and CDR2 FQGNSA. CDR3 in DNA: TGTGCCAGCAGCTTAGCGGGGACATACTATGGCTACACCTTC. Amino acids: CASSLAGTYYGYTF.

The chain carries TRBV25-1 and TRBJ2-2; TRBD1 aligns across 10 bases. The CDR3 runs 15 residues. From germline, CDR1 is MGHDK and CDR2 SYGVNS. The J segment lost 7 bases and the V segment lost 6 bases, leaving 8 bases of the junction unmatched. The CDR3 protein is CASRGDRGRVGELFF. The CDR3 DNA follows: TGTGCCAGCAGGGGGGACAGGGGTAGGGTCGGGGAGCTGTTTTTT.

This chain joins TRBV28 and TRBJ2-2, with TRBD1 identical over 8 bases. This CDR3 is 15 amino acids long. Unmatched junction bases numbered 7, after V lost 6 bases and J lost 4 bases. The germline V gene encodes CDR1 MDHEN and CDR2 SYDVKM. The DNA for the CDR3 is TGTGCCAGCAGAACGACAGGGGCGGGCACCGGGGAGCTGTTTTTT. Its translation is CASRTTGAGTGELFF.

CDR3 loop: CASSPRTSNTGELFF. The CDR3 DNA reads as TGTGCCAGCAGCCCCCGGACCTCGAACACCGGGGAGCTGTTTTTT. The chain links TRBV9 to TRBJ2-2, with no clear D. Germline-derived CDR1 and CDR2 are SGDLS and YYNGEE. CDR3 size: 15 residues. Trimming cost V 4 bases and J 0 bases, with 10 bases left between them.

The DNA for the CDR3 is TGTGCCAGCTCACCACTGGTAGCGGGAGTGAATGAGCAGTTCTTC. This sequence encodes CASSPLVAGVNEQFF. The chain employs TRBV18 and TRBJ2-1; 9 bases align to TRBD2. The CDR3 sequence is 15 residues long. V lost 1 base, J lost 7 bases, and 5 bases stayed unmatched. Germline CDR1 reads KGHSH; CDR2 reads LQKENI.

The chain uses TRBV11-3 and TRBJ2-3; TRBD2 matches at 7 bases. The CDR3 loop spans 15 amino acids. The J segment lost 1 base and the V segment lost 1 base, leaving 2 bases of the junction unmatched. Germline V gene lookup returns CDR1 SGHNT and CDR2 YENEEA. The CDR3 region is CASSLAAGGTDTQYF. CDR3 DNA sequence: TGTGCCAGCAGCTTAGCGGCGGGGGGCACAGATACGCAGTATTTT.

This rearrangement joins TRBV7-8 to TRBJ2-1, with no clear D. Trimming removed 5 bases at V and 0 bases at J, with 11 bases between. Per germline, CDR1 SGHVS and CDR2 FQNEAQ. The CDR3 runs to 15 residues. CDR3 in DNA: TGTGCCAGCAGCCTAAGAGTGAACTCCTACAATGAGCAGTTCTTC. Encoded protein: CASSLRVNSYNEQFF.

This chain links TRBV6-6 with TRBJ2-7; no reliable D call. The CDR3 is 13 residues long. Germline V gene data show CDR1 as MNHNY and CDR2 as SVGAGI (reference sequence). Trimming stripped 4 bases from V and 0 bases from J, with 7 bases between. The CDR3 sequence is CASSWRHSYEQYF. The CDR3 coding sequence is TGTGCCAGCAGTTGGCGTCACTCCTACGAGCAGTACTTC.

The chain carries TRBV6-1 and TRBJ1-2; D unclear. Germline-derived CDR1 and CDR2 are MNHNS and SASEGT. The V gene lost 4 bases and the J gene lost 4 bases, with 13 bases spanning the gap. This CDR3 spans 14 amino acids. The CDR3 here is CASSGRVGSYGYTF. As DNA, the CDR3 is TGTGCCAGCAGTGGAAGGGTCGGCTCCTATGGCTACACCTTC.

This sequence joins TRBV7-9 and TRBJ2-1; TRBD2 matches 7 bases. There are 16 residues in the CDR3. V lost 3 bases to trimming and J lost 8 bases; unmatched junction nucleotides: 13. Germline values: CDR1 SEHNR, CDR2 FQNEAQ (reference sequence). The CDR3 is CASSLRLAPRGYEQFF. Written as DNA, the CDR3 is TGTGCCAGCAGCTTGCGACTAGCTCCTCGTGGGTATGAGCAGTTCTTC.

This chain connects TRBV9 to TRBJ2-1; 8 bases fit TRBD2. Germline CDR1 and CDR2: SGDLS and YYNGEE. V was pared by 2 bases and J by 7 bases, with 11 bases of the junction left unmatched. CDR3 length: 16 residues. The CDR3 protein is CASSVLSGGGGNEQFF. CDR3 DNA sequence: TGTGCCAGCAGCGTCCTGAGCGGGGGAGGTGGAAATGAGCAGTTCTTC.

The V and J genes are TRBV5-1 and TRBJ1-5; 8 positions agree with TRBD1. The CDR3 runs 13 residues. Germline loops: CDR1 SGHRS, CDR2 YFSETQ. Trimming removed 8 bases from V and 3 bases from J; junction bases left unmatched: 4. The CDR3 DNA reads TGCGCCAGTAGGACAGGGATCAATCAGCCCCAGCATTTT. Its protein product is CASRTGINQPQHF.